The entry below gives a single T cell receptor beta chain sequence along with its context. Its antigen is undetermined. This entry belongs to a study of shared clonotypes between healthy human individuals. General study points: Four donors showed sharing of approximately 5% of naive CD4 clonotypes. Clonotypes which were not shared had lower generation probabilities than clonotypes that all four donors shared.

It was at deep level that the assay was run. Generated by immunoSEQ multiplex PCR, the TCRdb table keeps only in-frame clones and is missing some. This table has 300,000 to 400,000 clones, about nine tenths appearing once. From germline, CDR1 is SQVTM and CDR2 ANQGSEA. The CDR3 loop spans 8 amino acids. The receptor comes from a man aged 18 to 30 in good health. The sample was memory CD8+ T cells sorted from blood. The subset is: CD45RO+ cells pooled with CCR7-negative TemRA cells. The rearrangement joins TRBV29-1 to TRBJ1-2, with D unresolved. Written as DNA, the CDR3 is TGCAGTATTAATGGCTACACCTTC. It translates to CSINGYTF.